This T cell receptor (beta chain) was sequenced in a study of human T cells and chemical hapten exposure. Study-level background: Across its roughly 22 weeks, the study gave patients weekly diphenylcyclopropenone doses to the scalp.

The time point was: pre-sensitization, week 0. Treatment meaning: therapeutic diphenylcyclopropenone sensitization with weekly scalp DPC. Authors' processing steps: Per-sample TCR counts ranged from roughly 23,224 to 750,000, median around 100,000. TCRdb reanalysed the RACE reads using MiXCR and keeps one entry per CDR3 protein. TCRdb, rather than the study authors, made the V and J calls. The table includes 280,000 or so distinct CDR3 sequences, approximately 8% detected once. This clonotype has just a few counts. CDR1 SQVTM and CDR2 ANQGSEA come from the germline V gene. V was pared by 6 bases and J by 0 bases, with 15 bases between. This CDR3 spans 15 amino acids.

V and J are TRBV29-1 and TRBJ1-3; D is possibly TRBD1 (6 bases). The clonotype was recovered from a man between 18 and 29 years old with alopecia areata. Some clones in this sample may be carry-over from other donors' samples. The material was whole blood, obtained in connection with sensitization to the hapten diphenylcyclopropenone (DPC). CDR3 bases: TGCAGCGTGCTGACAGGTGCTTTCTCTGGAAACACCATATATTTT. This gives the protein CSVLTGAFSGNTIYF.